What follows describes a single TCR beta chain. This sample is drawn from a study of blood T cell repertoires in COVID-19. Across the whole study: COVID-19 samples from acute and convalescent phases originated in the United States, Italy and Spain. T cells, B-cell-depleted T cells, or PBMCs provided the cDNA or gDNA that served as material.

Germline CDR1 is SGHDT and CDR2 is YYEEEE. Trimming stripped 4 bases from V and 5 bases from J, with 6 bases between. This CDR3 comprises 11 residues. Per the original data handling: Nucleated cell number was recorded as an estimate derived from reference gene primer amplification. Repertoires were generated with immunoSEQ multiplex PCR, while TCRdb's copy carries only in-frame clones and drops some. From that table come the V and J calls and clone size; the DNA was used to work out D and trimming. The sample holds some 190,000 clones, 80% to 90% seen once. The J gene is TRBJ2-5, the V gene TRBV5-6; no clear D. The clonotype comes from a man in his 60s with acute or convalescent COVID-19. The sample consisted of peripheral blood. In DNA, the CDR3 is TGTGCCAGCAGCGTACTGGAGACCCAGTACTTC. Amino acid sequence: CASSVLETQYF.